This T cell receptor (beta chain) appears in the sequencing data of a study of blood T cell repertoires in COVID-19. The germline V and J ends were trimmed by 0 bases and 6 bases, with 11 bases remaining between them. The CDR3 is 13 residues long. Germline loops: CDR1 SQVTM, CDR2 ANQGSEA. Generated by immunoSEQ multiplex PCR, the TCRdb table keeps only in-frame clones and is missing some. The sample includes approximately 100,000 clones, about 90% of them seen just once. Material: peripheral blood. The rearrangement joins TRBV29-1 to TRBJ1-2, with D maybe TRBD1 (6 bases). The source is a man between 50 and 59 years old with acute or convalescent COVID-19. This chain's CDR3 is CSVEDANRDGYTF. In DNA, the CDR3 is TGCAGCGTTGAAGATGCGAACAGGGATGGCTACACCTTC.